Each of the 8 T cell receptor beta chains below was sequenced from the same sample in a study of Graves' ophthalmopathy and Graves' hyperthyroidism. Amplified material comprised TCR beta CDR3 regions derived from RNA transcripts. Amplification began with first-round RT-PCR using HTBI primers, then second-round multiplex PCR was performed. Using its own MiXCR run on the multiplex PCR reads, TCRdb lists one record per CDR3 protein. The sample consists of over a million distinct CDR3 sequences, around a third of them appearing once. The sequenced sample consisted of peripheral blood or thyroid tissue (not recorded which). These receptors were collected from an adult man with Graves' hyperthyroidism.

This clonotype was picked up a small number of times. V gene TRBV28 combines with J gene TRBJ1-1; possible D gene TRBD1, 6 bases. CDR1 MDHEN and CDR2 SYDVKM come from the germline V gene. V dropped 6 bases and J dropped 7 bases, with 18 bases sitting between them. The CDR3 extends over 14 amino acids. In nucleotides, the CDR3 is TGTGCCAGCAGCAGCGGGGGGGGCAAGGATGAAGCTTTCTTT. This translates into CASSSGGGKDEAFF.

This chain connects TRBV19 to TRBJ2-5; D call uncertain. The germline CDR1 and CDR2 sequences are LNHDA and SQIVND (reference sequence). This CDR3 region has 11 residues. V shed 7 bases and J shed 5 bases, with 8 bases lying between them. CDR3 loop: CASKWRETQYF. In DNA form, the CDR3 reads TGTGCCAGTAAATGGCGGGAGACCCAGTACTTC.

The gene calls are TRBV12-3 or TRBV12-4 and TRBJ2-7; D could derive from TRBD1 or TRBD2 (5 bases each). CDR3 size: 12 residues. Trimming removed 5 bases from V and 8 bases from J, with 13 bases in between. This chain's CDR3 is CASSPDGGKQYF. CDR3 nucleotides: TGTGCCAGCAGTCCAGATGGGGGAAAGCAGTACTTC.

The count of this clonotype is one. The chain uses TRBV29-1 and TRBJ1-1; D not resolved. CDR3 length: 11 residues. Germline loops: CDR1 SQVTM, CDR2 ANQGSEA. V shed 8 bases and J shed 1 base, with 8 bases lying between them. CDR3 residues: CSREKNTEAFF. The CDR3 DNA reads TGCAGCAGAGAGAAGAACACTGAAGCTTTCTTT.

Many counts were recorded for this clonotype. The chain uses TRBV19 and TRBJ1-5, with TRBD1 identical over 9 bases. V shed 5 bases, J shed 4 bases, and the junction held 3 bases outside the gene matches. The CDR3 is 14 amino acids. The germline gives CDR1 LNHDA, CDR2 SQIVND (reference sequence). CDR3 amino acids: CASSAGQGNQPQHF. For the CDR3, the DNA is TGTGCCAGTAGTGCGGGACAGGGTAATCAGCCCCAGCATTTT.

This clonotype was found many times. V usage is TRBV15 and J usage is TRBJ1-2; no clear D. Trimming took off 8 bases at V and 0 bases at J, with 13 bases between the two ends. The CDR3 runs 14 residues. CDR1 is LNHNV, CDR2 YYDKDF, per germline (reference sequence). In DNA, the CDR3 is TGTGCCACCGGGTCCGGTGGCACTAACTATGGCTACACCTTC. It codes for CATGSGGTNYGYTF.

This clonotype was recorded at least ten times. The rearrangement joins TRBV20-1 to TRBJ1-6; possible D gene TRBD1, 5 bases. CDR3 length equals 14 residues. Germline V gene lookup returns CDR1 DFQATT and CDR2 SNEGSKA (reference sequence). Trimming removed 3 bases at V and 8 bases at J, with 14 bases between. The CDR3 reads CSASQGFGDSPLHF. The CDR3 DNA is TGCAGTGCTAGTCAGGGATTTGGGGATTCACCCCTCCACTTT.

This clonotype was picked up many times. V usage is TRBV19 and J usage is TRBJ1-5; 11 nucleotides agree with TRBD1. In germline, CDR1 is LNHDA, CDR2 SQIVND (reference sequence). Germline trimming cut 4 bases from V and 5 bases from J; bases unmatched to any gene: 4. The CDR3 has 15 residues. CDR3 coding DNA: TGTGCCAGTAGTAGGACAGGGGGCTTTGATCAGCCCCAGCATTTT. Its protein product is CASSRTGGFDQPQHF.